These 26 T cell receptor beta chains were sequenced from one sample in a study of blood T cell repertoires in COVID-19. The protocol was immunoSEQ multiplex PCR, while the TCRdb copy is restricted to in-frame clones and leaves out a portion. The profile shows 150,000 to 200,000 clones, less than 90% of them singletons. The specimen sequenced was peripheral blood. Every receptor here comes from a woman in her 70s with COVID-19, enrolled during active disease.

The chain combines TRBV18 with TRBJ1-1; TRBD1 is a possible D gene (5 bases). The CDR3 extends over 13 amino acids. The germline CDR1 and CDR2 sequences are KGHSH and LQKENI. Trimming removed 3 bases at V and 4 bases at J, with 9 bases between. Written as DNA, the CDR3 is TGTGCCAGCTCACCCGGGGGGAGCACTGAAGCTTTCTTT. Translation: CASSPGGSTEAFF.

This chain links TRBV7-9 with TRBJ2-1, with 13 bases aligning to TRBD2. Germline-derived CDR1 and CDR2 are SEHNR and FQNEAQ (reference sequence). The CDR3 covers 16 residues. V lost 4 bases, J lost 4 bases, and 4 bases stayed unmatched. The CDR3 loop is CASSSGLAGLYNEQFF. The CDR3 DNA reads TGTGCCAGCAGCTCGGGACTAGCGGGACTATACAATGAGCAGTTCTTC.

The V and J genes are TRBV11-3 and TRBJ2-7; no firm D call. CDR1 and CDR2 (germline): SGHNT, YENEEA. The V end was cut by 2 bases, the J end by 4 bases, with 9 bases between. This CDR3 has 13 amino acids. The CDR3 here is CASSLRLGYEQYF. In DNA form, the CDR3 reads TGTGCCAGCAGCTTACGGCTAGGTTACGAGCAGTACTTC.

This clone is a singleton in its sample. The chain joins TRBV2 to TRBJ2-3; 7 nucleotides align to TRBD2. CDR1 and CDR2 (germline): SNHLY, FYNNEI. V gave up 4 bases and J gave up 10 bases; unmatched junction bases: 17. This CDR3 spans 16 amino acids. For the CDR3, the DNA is TGTGCCAGCAGTGCATACCCGGGGGGTCCTTCGTTGGCGCAGTATTTT. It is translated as CASSAYPGGPSLAQYF.

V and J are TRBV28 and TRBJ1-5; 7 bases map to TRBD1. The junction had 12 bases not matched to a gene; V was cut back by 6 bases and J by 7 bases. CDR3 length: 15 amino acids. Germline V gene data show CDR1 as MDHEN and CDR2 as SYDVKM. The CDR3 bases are TGTGCCAGCAGCTCAGTCGACAGGGTAGGACAGCCCCAGCATTTT. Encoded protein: CASSSVDRVGQPQHF.

The CDR3 DNA follows: TGTGCCGGACTAGGTGGGGATGAGCAGTTCTTC. Amino acid sequence: CAGLGGDEQFF. The chain recombines TRBV2 with TRBJ2-1, with 7 nucleotides matching TRBD2. The CDR3 runs to 11 residues. The germline CDR1 and CDR2 sequences are SNHLY and FYNNEI. Unmatched junction bases numbered 6, after V lost 11 bases and J lost 8 bases.

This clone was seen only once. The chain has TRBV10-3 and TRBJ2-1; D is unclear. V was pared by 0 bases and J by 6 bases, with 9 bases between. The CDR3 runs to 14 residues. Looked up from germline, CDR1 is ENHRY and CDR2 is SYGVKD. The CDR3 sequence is CAISESRLGNEQFF. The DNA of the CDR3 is TGTGCCATCAGTGAGTCCAGACTGGGCAATGAGCAGTTCTTC.

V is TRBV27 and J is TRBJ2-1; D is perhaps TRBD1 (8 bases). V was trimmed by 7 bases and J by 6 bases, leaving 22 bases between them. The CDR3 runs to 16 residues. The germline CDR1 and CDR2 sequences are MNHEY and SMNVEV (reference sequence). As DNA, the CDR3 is TGTGCCAGCACCAGGGGGGGCAGGGGGCAAGGCAATGAGCAGTTCTTC. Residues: CASTRGGRGQGNEQFF.

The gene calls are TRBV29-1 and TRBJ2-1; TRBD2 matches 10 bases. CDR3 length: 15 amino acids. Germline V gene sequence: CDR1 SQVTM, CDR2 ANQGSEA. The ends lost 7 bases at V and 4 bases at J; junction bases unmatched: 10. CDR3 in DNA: TGCAGCGCCTCCTCGGGACTAGCGTATTACAATGAGCAGTTCTTC. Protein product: CSASSGLAYYNEQFF.

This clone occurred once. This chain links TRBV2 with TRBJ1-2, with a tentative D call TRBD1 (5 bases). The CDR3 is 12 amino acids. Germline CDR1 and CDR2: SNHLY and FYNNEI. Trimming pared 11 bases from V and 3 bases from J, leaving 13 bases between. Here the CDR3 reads CARGGEDYGYTF. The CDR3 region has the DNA TGTGCCCGGGGGGGGGAGGACTATGGCTACACCTTC.

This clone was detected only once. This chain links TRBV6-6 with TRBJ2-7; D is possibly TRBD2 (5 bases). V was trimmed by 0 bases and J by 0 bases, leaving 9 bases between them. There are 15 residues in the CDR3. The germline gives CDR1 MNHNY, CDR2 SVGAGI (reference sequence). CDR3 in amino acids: CASSYSRTDSYEQYF. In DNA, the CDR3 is TGTGCCAGCAGTTACTCGAGGACTGACTCCTACGAGCAGTACTTC.

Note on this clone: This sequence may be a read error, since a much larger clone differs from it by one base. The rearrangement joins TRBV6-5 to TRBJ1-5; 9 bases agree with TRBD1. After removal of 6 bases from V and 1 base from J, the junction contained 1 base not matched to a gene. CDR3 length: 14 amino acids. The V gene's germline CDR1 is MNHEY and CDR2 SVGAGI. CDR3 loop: CASRDRGSNQPQHF. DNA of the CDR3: TGTGCCAGCAGGGACAGGGGAAGCAATCAGCCCCAGCATTTT.

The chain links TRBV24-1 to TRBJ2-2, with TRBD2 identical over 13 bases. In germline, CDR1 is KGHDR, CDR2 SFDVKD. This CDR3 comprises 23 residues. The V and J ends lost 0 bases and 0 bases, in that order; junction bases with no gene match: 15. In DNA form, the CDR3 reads TGTGCCACCAGTGATTTGCTGGTTCGAGGTGGACTAGCGGGGGCACCGAACACCGGGGAGCTGTTTTTT. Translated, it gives CATSDLLVRGGLAGAPNTGELFF.

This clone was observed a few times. CDR3 region: CASSATQTAGGNTIYF. The CDR3 bases are TGCGCCAGCAGCGCGACCCAGACAGCCGGTGGAAACACCATATATTTT. The chain joins TRBV5-1 to TRBJ1-3, with a tentative D call TRBD1 (5 bases). Trimming pared 4 bases from V and 3 bases from J, leaving 17 bases between. The CDR3 is 16 residues long. Looked up from germline, CDR1 is SGHRS and CDR2 is YFSETQ.

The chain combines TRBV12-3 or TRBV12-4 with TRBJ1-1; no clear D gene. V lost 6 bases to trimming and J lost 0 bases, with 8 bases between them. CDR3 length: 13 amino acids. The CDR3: CASSTSLNTEAFF. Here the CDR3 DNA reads TGTGCCAGCAGCACAAGTTTGAACACTGAAGCTTTCTTT.

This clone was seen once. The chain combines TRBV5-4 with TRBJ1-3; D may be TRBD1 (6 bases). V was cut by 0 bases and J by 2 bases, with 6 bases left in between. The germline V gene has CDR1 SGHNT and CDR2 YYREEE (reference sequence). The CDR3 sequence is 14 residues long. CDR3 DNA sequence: TGTGCCAGCAGCTTGGACAGGGCTGGAAACACCATATATTTT. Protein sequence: CASSLDRAGNTIYF.

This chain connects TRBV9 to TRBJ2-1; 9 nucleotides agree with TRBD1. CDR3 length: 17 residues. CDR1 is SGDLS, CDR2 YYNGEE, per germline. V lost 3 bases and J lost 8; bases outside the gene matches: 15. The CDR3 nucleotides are TGTGCCAGCAGCGCGAGGGCGGGGACAGGGAGGGCTGATGAGCAGTTCTTC. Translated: CASSARAGTGRADEQFF.

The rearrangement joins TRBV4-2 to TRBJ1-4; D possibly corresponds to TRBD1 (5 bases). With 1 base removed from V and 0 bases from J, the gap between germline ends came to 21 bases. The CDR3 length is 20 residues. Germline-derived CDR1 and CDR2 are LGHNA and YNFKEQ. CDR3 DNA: TGTGCCAGCAGCCAAGTTTGGTTGACAGACCACTCCGCAACTAATGAAAAACTGTTTTTT. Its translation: CASSQVWLTDHSATNEKLFF.

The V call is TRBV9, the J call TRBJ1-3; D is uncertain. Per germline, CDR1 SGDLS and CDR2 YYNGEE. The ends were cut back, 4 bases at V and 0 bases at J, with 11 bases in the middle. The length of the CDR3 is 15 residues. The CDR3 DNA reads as TGTGCCAGCAGCCCAAACCCCGGCTCTGGAAACACCATATATTTT. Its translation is CASSPNPGSGNTIYF.

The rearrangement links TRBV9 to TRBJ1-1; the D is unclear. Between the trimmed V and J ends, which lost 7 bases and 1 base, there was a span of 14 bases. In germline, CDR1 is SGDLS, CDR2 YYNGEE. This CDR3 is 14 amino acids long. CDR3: CASGGQTKNTEAFF. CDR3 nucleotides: TGTGCCAGCGGAGGTCAGACGAAGAACACTGAAGCTTTCTTT.

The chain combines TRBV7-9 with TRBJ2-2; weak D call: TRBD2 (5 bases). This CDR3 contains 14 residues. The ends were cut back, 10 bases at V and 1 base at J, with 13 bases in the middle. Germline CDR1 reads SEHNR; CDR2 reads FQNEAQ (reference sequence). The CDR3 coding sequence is TGTGCCACCGTGAGCAGCGGGAACACCGGGGAGCTGTTTTTT. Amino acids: CATVSSGNTGELFF.

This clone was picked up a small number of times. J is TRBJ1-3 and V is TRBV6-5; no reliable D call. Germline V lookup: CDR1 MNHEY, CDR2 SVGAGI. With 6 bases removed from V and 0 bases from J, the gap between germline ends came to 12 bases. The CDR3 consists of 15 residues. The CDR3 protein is CASRDGLLSGNTIYF. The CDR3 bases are TGTGCCAGCAGGGACGGACTCCTCTCTGGAAACACCATATATTTT.

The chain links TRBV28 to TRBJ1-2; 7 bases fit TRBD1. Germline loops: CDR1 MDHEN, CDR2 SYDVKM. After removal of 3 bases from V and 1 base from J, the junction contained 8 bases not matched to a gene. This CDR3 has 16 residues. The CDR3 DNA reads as TGTGCCAGCAGTTTCTCTGGGACAGAGATTAACTATGGCTACACCTTC. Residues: CASSFSGTEINYGYTF.

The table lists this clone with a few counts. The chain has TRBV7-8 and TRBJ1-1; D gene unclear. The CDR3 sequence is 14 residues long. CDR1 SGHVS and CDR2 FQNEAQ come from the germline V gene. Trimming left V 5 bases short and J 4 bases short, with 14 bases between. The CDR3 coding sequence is TGTGCCAGCAGCGAACCGGGAGGGATCACTGAAGCTTTCTTT. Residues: CASSEPGGITEAFF. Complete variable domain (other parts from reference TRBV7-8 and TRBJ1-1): GAGVSQSPRYKVAKRGQDVALRCDPISGHVSLFWYQQALGQGPEFLTYFQNEAQLDKSGLPSDRFFAERPEGSVSTLKIQRTQQEDSAVYLCASSEPGGITEAFFGQGTRLTVV.

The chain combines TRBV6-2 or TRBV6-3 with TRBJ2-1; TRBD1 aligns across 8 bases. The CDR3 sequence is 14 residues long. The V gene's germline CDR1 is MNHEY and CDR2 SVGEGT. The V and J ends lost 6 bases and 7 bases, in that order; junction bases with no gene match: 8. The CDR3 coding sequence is TGTGCCAGCAGCACCGGGACAGGTTTGAATGAGCAGTTCTTC. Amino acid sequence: CASSTGTGLNEQFF.

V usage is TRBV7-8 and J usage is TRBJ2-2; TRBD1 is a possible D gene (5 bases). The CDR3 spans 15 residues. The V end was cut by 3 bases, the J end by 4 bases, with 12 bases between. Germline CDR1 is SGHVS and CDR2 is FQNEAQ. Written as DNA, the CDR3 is TGTGCCAGCAGCTTGGCCAGGGTCTTCACCGGGGAGCTGTTTTTT. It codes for CASSLARVFTGELFF.